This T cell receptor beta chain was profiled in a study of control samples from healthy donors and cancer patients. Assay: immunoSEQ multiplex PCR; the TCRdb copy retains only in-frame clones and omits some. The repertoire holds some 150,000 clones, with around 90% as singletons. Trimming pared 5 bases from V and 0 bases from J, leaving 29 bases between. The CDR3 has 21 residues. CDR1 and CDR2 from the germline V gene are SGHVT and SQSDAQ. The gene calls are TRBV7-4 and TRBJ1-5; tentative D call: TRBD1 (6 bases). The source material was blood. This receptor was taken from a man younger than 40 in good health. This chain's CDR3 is CASSLCPSRLQGEDSNQPQHF. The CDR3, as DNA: TGTGCCAGCAGCCTATGTCCCAGCAGGTTACAGGGTGAAGATAGCAATCAGCCCCAGCATTTT.